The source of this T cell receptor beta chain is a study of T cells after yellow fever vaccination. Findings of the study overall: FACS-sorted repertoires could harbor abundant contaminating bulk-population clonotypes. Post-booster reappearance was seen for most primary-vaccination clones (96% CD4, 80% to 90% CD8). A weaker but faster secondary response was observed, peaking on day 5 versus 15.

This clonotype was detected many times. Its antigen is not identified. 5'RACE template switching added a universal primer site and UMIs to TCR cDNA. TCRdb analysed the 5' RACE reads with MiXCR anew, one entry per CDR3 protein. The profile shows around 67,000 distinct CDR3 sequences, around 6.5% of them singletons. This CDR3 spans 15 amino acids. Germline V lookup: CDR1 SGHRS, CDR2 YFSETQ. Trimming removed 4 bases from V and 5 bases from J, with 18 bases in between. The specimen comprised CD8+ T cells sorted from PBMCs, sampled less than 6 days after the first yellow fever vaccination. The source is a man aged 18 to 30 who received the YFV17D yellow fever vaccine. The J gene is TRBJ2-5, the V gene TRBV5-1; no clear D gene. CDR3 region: CASSPRFPGWETQYF. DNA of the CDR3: TGCGCCAGCAGCCCCCGTTTCCCAGGCTGGGAGACCCAGTACTTC.